The entry that follows covers one T cell receptor beta chain sequence. As yet, its antigen is unknown. The data were taken from a study of T cell responses to AZD1222 COVID-19 vaccine. Study findings and constraints: Spike-spanning, vaccine-associated CD4 TCRs were dominant at 160-218 and 743-854. Clonal diversity may have been underestimated, and the donors were mostly white British, with more females than males.

Profiled with immunoSEQ multiplex PCR; TCRdb holds only in-frame clones, not every one. The table has fewer than 85,000 clones, 89% seen once. This CDR3 region has 13 residues. V was shortened by 2 bases and J by 7 bases, with 11 bases between the two germline ends. The germline V gene has CDR1 LNHDA and CDR2 SQIVND (reference sequence). The receptor's source is an adult who received the AZD1222 COVID-19 vaccine. This chain connects TRBV19 to TRBJ1-1; possible D gene TRBD1, 5 bases. The input for sequencing was peripheral blood, taken 28 days after the second AZD1222 dose. In DNA, the CDR3 is TGTGCCAGTAGTATAACGGGGGATCGTGAAGCTTTCTTT. It specifies CASSITGDREAFF.